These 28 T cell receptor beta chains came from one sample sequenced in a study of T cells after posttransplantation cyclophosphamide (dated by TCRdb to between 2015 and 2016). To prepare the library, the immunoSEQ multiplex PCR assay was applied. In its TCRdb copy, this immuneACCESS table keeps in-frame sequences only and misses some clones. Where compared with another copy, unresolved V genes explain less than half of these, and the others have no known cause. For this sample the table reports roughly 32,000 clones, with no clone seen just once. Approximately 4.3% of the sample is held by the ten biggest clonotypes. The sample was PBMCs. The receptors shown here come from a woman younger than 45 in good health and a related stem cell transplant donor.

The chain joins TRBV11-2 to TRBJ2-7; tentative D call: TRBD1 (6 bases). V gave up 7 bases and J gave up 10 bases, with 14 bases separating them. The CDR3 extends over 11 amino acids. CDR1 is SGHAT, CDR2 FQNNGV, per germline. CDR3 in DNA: TGTGCCAGCACCCAAACAGGGTTACAGTACTTC. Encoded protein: CASTQTGLQYF. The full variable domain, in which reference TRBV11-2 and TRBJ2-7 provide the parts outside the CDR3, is EAGVAQSPRYKIIEKRQSVAFWCNPISGHATLYWYQQILGQGPKLLIQFQNNGVVDDSQLPKDRFSAERLKGVDSTLKIQPAKLEDSAVYLCASTQTGLQYFGPGTRLTVT.

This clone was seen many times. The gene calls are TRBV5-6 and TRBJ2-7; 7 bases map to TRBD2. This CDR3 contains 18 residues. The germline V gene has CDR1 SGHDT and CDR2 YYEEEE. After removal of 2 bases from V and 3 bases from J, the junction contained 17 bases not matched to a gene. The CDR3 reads CASSFILAGSGDLYEQYF. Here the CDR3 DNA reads TGTGCCAGCAGCTTTATACTAGCAGGGAGCGGGGACCTCTACGAGCAGTACTTC.

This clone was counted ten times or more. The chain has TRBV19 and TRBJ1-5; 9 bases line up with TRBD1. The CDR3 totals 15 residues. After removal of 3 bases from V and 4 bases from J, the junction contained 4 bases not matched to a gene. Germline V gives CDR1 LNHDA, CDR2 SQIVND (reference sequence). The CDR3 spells CASSMGQGGNQPQHF. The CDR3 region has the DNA TGTGCCAGTAGTATGGGACAGGGAGGAAATCAGCCCCAGCATTTT.

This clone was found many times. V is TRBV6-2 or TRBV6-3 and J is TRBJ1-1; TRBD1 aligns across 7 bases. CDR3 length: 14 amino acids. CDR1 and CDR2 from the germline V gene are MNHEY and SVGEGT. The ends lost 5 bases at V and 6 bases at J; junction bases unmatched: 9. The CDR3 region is CASSPRQGTPEAFF. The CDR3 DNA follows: TGTGCCAGCAGTCCCCGACAGGGTACCCCTGAAGCTTTCTTT.

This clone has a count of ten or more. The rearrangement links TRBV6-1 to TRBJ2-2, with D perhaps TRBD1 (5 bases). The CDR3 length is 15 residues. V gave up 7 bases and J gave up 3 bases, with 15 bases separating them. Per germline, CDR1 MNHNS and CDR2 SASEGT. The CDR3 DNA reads TGTGCCAGCACAGGGATGGTCGGCGACACCGGGGAGCTGTTTTTT. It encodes CASTGMVGDTGELFF.

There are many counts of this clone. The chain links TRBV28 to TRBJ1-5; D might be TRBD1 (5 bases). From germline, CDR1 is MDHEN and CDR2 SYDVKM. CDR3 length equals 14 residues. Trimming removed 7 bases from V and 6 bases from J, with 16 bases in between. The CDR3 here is CASNHRRDLQPQHF. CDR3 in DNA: TGTGCCAGCAACCACCGCAGGGATCTTCAGCCCCAGCATTTT.

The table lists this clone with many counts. The DNA for the CDR3 is TGTGCCAGCAGCTCCCGTAGGGGGTCTGAAAAACTGTTTTTT. Translation gives CASSSRRGSEKLFF. The V gene is TRBV6-5, the J gene TRBJ1-4; a possible D gene is TRBD1 (6 bases). Looked up from germline, CDR1 is MNHEY and CDR2 is SVGAGI. Trimming cost V 6 bases and J 7 bases, with 15 bases left between them. The CDR3 totals 14 residues.

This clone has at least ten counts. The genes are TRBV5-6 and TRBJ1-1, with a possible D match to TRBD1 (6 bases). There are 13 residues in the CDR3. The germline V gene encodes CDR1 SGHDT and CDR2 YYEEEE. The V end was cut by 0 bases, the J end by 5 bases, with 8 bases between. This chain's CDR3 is CASSLVQGTEAFF. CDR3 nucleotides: TGTGCCAGCAGCTTGGTCCAGGGGACTGAAGCTTTCTTT.

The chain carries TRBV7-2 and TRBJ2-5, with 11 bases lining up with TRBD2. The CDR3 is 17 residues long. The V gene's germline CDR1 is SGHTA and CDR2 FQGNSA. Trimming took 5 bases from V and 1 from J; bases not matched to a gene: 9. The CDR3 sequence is CASSTALAGGRQETQYF. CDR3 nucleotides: TGTGCCAGCAGCACCGCGCTAGCGGGGGGCCGCCAAGAGACCCAGTACTTC.

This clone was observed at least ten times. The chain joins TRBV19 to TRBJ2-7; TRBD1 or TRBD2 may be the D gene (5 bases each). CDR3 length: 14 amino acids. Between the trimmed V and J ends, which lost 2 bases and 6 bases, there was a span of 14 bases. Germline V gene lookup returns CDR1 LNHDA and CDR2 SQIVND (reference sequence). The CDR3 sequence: CASSIREGIGEQYF. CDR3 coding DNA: TGTGCCAGTAGTATAAGAGAGGGGATCGGCGAGCAGTACTTC.

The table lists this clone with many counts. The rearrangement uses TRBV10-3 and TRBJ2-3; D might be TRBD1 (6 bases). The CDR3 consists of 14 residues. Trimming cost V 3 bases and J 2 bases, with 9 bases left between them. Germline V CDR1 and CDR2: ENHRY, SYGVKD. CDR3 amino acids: CAISEQGHTDTQYF. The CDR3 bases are TGTGCCATCAGTGAACAGGGACACACAGATACGCAGTATTTT.

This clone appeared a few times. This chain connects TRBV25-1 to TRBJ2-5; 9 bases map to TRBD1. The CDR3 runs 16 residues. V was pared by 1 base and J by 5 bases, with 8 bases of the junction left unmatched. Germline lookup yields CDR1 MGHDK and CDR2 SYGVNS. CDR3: CASSESGDRAMETQYF. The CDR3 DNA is TGTGCCAGCAGTGAATCAGGGGACAGGGCTATGGAGACCCAGTACTTC.

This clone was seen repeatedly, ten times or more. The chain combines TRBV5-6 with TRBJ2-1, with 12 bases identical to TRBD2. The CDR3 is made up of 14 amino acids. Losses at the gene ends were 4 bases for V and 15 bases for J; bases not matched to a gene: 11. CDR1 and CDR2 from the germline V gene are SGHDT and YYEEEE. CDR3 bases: TGTGCCAGCAGCGCGGCTAGCGGGGGGGCCAGGCGGTTCTTC. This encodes CASSAASGGARRFF.

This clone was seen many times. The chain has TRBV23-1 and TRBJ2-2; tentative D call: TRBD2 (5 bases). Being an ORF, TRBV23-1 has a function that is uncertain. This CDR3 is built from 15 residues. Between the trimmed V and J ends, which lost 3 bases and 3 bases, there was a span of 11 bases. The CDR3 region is CASSHLDSYTGELFF. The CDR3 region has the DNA TGCGCCAGCAGTCATCTGGACTCCTACACCGGGGAGCTGTTTTTT.

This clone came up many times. CDR3 protein: CASSPLNIQYF. The CDR3 region has the DNA TGTGCCAGCAGTCCTTTAAACATTCAGTACTTC. V usage is TRBV6-1 and J usage is TRBJ2-4; no reliable D call. This CDR3 is 11 amino acids long. Germline V gene lookup returns CDR1 MNHNS and CDR2 SASEGT. The V and J ends lost 5 bases and 6 bases respectively, with 5 bases between them.

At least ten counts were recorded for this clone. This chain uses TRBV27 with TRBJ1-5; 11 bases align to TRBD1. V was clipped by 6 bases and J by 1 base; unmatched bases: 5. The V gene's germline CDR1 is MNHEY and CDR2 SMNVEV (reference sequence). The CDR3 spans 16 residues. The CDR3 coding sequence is TGTGCCAGCAGGCCGGGACAGGGGGGAAGCAATCAGCCCCAGCATTTT. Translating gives CASRPGQGGSNQPQHF.

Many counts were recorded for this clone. Here the CDR3 reads CATSRGVIREKLFF. The CDR3 bases are TGTGCCACCAGCAGGGGCGTAATCCGGGAAAAACTGTTTTTT. V is TRBV15 and J is TRBJ1-4, with D unresolved. The CDR3 is 14 residues long. Germline V lookup: CDR1 LNHNV, CDR2 YYDKDF (reference sequence). Trimming left V 3 bases short and J 8 bases short, with 13 bases between.

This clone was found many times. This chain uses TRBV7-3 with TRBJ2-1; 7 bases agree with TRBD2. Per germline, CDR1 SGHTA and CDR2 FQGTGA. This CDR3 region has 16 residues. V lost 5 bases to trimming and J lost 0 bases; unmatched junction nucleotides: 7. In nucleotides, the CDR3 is TGTGCCAGCAGCCCACCCGGGGGGAGCTCCTACAATGAGCAGTTCTTC. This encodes CASSPPGGSSYNEQFF.

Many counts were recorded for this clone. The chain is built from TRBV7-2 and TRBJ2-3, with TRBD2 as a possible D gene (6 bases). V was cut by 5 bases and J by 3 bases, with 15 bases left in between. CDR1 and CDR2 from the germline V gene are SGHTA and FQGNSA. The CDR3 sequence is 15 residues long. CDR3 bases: TGTGCCAGCAGCCCCCCGCTGGGGGGAACAGATACGCAGTATTTT. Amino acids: CASSPPLGGTDTQYF.

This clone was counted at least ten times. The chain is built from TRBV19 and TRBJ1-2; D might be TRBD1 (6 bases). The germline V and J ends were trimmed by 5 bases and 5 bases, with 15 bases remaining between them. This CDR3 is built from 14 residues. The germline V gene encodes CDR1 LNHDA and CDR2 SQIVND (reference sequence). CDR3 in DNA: TGTGCCAGTAGTCTAGCAGGGGTCCTGTATGGCTACACCTTC. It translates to CASSLAGVLYGYTF.

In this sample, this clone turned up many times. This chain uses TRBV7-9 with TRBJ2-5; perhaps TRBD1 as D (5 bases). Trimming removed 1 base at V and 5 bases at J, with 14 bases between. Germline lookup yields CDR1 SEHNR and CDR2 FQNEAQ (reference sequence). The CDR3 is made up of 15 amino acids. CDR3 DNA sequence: TGTGCCAGCAGCTTAGATTGGGGCAGGGCGGAGACCCAGTACTTC. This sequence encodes CASSLDWGRAETQYF.

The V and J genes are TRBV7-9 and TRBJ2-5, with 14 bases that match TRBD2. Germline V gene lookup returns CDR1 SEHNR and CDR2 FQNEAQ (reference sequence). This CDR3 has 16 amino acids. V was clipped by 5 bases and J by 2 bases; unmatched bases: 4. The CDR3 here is CASSRRTSGGQETQYF. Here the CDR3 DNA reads TGTGCCAGCAGCCGGAGGACTAGCGGGGGGCAAGAGACCCAGTACTTC.

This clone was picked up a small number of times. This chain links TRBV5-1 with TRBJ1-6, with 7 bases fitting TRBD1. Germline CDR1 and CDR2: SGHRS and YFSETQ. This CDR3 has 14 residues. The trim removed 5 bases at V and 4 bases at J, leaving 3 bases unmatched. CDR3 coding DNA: TGCGCCAGCAGGCCACAGGGGTATAATTCACCCCTCCACTTT. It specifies CASRPQGYNSPLHF. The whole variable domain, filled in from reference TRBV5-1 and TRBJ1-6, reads KAGVTQTPRYLIKTRGQQVTLSCSPISGHRSVSWYQQTPGQGLQFLFEYFSETQRNKGNFPGRFSGRQFSNSRSEMNVSTLELGDSALYLCASRPQGYNSPLHFGNGTRLTVT.

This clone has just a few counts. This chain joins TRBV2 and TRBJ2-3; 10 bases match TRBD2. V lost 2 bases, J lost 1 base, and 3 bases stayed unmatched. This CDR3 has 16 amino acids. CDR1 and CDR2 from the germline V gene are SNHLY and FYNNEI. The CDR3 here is CASSELLAGGTDTQYF. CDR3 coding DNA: TGTGCCAGCAGTGAATTGCTAGCGGGGGGCACAGATACGCAGTATTTT.

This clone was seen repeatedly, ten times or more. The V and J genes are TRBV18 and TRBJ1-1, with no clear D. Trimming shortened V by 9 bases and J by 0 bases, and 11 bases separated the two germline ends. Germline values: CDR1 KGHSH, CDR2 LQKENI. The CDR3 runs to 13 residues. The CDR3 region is CASRGQVNTEAFF. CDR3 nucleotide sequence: TGTGCCAGTCGAGGCCAGGTGAACACTGAAGCTTTCTTT.

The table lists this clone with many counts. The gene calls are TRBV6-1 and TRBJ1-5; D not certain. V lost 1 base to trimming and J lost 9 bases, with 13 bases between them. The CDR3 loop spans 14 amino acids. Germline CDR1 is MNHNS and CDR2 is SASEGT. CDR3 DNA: TGTGCCAGCAGTGAAGAATCCGTGTCGGGGCCCCAGCATTTT. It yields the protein CASSEESVSGPQHF.

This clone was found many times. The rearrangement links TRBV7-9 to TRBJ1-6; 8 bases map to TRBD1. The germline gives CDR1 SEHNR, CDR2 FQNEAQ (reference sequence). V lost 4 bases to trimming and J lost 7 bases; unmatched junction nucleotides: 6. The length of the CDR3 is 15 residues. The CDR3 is CASSSTGVVNSPLHF. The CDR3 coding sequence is TGTGCCAGCAGCTCGACAGGGGTGGTCAATTCACCCCTCCACTTT.

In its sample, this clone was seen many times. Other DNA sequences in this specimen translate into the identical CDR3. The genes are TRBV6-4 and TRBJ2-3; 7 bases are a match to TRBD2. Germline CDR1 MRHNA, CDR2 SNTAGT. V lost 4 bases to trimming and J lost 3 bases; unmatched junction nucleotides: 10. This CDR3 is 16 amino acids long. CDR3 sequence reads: CASSGDSGAGTDTQYF. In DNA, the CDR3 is TGTGCCAGCAGTGGAGATAGCGGAGCGGGAACAGATACGCAGTATTTT.